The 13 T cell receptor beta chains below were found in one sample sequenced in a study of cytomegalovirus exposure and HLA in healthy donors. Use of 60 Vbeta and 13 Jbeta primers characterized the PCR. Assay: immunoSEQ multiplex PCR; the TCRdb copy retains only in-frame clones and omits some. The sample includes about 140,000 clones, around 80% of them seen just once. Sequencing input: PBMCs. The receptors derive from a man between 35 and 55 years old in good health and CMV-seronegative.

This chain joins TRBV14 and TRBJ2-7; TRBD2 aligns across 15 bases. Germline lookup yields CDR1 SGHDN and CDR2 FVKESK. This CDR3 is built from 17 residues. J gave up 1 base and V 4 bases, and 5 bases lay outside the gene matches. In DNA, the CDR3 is TGTGCCAGCAGCCTGGGACTAGCGGGGGGATGGTCCTACGAGCAGTACTTC. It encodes CASSLGLAGGWSYEQYF.

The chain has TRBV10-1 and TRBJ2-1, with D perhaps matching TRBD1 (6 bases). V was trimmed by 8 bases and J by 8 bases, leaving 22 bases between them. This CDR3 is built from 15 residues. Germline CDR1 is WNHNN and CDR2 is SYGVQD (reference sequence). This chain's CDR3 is CASSTGTSYRDEQFF. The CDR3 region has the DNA TGCGCCAGCTCAACAGGGACATCGTACAGGGATGAGCAGTTCTTC.

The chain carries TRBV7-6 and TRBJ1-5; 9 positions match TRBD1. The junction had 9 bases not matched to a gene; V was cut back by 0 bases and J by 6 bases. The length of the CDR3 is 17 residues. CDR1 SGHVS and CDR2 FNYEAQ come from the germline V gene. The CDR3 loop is CASSLAPWTGEGQPQHF. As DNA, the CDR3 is TGTGCCAGCAGCTTAGCCCCCTGGACAGGGGAGGGTCAGCCCCAGCATTTT.

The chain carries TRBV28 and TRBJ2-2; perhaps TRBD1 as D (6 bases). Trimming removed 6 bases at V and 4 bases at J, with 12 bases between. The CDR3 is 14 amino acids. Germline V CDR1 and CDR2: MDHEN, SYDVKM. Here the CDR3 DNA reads TGTGCCAGCAGGACCGGGACACTCACCGGGGAGCTGTTTTTT. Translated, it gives CASRTGTLTGELFF.

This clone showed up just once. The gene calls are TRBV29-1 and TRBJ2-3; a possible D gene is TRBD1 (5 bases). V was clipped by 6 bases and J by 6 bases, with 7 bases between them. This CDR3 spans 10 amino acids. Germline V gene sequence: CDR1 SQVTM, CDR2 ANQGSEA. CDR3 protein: CSVNRDTQYF. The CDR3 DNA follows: TGCAGCGTAAACAGGGATACGCAGTATTTT.

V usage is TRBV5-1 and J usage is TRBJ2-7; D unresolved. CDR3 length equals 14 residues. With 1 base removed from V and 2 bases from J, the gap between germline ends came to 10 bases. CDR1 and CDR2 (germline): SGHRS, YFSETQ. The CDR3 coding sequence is TGCGCCAGCAGCTTGAACGACGCGGCCTACGAGCAGTACTTC. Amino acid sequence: CASSLNDAAYEQYF.

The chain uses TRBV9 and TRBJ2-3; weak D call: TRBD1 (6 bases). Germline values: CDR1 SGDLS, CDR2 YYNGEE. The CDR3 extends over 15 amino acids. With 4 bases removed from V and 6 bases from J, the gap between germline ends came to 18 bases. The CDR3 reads CASSILAGAGDTQYF. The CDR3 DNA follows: TGTGCCAGCAGCATCCTAGCAGGGGCCGGGGATACGCAGTATTTT.

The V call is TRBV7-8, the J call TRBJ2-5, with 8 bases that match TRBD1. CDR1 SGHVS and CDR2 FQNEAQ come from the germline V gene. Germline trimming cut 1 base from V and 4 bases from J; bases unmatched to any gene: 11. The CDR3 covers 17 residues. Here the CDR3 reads CASSLDLGQGAGETQYF. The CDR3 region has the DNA TGTGCCAGCAGCTTAGATTTGGGGCAGGGGGCCGGAGAGACCCAGTACTTC.

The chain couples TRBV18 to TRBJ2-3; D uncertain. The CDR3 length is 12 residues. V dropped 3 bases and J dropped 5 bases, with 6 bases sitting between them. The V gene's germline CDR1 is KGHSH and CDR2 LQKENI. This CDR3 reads CASSPRLDTQYF. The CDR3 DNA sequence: TGTGCCAGCTCACCGAGGTTAGATACGCAGTATTTT.

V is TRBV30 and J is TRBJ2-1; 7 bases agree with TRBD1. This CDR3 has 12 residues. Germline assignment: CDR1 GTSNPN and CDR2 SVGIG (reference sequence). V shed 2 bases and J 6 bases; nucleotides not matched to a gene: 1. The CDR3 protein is CAWSRQGNEQFF. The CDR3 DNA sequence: TGTGCCTGGAGTCGACAGGGCAATGAGCAGTTCTTC.

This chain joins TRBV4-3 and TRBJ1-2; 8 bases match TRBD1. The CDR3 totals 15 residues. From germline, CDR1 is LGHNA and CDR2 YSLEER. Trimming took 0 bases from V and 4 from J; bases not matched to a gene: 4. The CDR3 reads CASSQDARGLYGYTF. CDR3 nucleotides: TGCGCCAGCAGCCAAGATGCCAGGGGGCTCTATGGCTACACCTTC.

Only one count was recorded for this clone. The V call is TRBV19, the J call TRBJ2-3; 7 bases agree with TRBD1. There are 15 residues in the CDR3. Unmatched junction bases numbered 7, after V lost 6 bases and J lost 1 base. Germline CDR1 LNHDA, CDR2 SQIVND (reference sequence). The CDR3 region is CASSKGQGGTDTQYF. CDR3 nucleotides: TGTGCCAGTAGCAAGGGGCAGGGGGGCACAGATACGCAGTATTTT.

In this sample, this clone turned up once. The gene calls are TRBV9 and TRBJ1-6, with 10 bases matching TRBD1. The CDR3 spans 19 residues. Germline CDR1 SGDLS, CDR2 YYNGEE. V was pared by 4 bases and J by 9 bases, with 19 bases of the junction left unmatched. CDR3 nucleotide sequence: TGTGCCAGCAGCCCGGAAGCGACAGGGGGCGTGGGCCCATCTTCACCCCTCCACTTT. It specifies CASSPEATGGVGPSSPLHF.